This entry features one T cell receptor beta chain sequence. What this receptor recognizes is not known. Base qualities are missing; no much larger clone stands one base away. The sample belongs to a study of T cell clones after liver transplantation (dated by TCRdb to about 2019). About the full investigation: The samples were obtained from ITN030ST, a randomized trial that attempted immunosuppression withdrawal within 2 years after liver transplantation. As an antigen-independent comparator for donor-reactive sequences, third party-reactive TCRbeta sequences were also identified from pre-transplant MLRs. Three of the eight recipients were HCV-positive; the others were transplanted for non-autoimmune, non-viral indications. Tolerance was defined as complete withdrawal of immunosuppression for at least one year without a rise in liver enzymes beyond twice the upper limit of normal. The study cohort included 8 liver transplant recipients, of whom 3 were classified as tolerant and 5 as non-tolerant. Blood samples were collected pre-transplant, pre-randomization before withdrawal, and post-randomization after either full withdrawal or failed withdrawal. Donor-reactive T cell clones were identified by TCRbeta sequencing after a pre-transplant mixed lymphocyte reaction and then tracked in post-transplant blood. No induction therapy was given to the subjects, and standard immunosuppression was administered until randomization at 12-24 months post-transplant.

High-throughput TCRbeta CDR3 sequencing of frozen genomic DNA was performed by immunoSEQ, including PCR amplification, mapping, bias correction and internal controls. The study's processing was this. Productive rearrangements were retained, and unique TCRbeta sequences were defined by the CDR3 nucleotide sequence together with the V and J gene. For classification of a sequence as donor-reactive, at least 5-fold expansion in CFSE-low cells relative to unstimulated pre-transplant cells and a frequency of at least 0.01% were required. Minimum frequency thresholds were set for each subject on the basis of the unstimulated sample with the lowest template count, so that a detection power of at least 90% was ensured. Repertoire turnover was measured by Jensen-Shannon divergence between the top 1000 TCRbeta sequences post- and pre-transplant. Changes in detection of donor-reactive sequences were assessed with two-sided Fisher's exact tests. TCRdb took over this immuneACCESS table, retaining in-frame rearrangements with V and J assigned. Such tables are incomplete; in checked studies, under half of the missing clones stem from an unresolved V gene, and the remainder is unexplained. V, J and clone size derive from that table, while D and trimming were established from the DNA sequence. The sample table holds around 71,000 clones, of which about four fifths were seen once. The leading ten clones occupy 0.79% of the sample.

Unstimulated PBMCs, after thawing, were stained for CD3, CD4 and CD8 and then FACS-sorted into CD3+CD4+ and CD3+CD8+ populations. All 8 studied subjects were randomized to withdrawal of immunosuppression. The Qiagen DNeasy Blood and Tissue Kit was used for isolation of genomic DNA. V is shortened by 3 bases, J by 1 base, and the region joining them spans 9 bases. Reading from cysteine to phenylalanine, the CDR3 counts 14 amino acids. Solely the CDR3 DNA is kept, with 42 bases framed from the first base. Reading the germline V gene gives CDR1 SNHLY and CDR2 FYNNEI. The paper's findings and limits, for the study overall: After accounting for repertoire turnover, donor-reactive detection was significantly reduced in 7 of 8 subjects for CD4 and 8 of 8 for CD8. Donor-reactive sequences declined more than third party-reactive ones, suggesting partial antigen-specific deletion unrelated to withdrawal success. In two subjects, low numbers of available donor cells limited the measurable donor-reactive repertoire. Without allograft tissue specimens, donor-reactive T cells may have migrated into the graft rather than being deleted. The conclusions were preliminary, being limited by small, heterogeneous patient numbers and by non-standardized post-transplant time points. Circulating donor-reactive CD4 TCRbeta sequences fell significantly post-transplant in 5 of 8 subjects, irrespective of tolerance or HCV status.

The sequence was obtained from a human patient who received a liver transplant. Following transplantation, T cells from the graft donor may be among those present. Specimen: CD4+ T cells from blood, collected 12 months after liver transplant. The chain was built from TRBV2 and TRBJ1-1; the D gene lacks a confident call. Here is the DNA: TGTGCCAGCAGTGATCTTGTGGCGAACACTGAAGCTTTCTTT. It specifies CASSDLVANTEAFF.